Below are 7 T cell receptor beta chains sequenced from a single sample in a study of shared clonotypes between healthy human individuals. CD8 cells regarded as naive lacked CD45RO, were positively chosen for CCR7, and omitted terminally differentiated effector memory CD45RA+ cells. Here immunoSEQ multiplex PCR was the method, and the copy in TCRdb shows in-frame clones only, minus some. This sample has about 2 million clones; roughly 95% occur once, and the top ten carry 0.95% to 1.5%. Sequenced input: naive CD8+ T cells sorted from blood. These receptors were taken from a man between 18 and 35 years old in good health.

The chain has TRBV18 and TRBJ2-7, with TRBD2 identical over 8 bases. The CDR3 is made up of 15 amino acids. With V trimmed by 3 bases and J by 3 bases, 7 bases remained unmatched. Germline V gene sequence: CDR1 KGHSH, CDR2 LQKENI. DNA for the CDR3: TGTGCCAGCTCACCTCTGCCCGGGGGGGTCTACGAGCAGTACTTC. It encodes CASSPLPGGVYEQYF.

The chain recombines TRBV9 with TRBJ1-1; 10 bases agree with TRBD1. J lost 5 bases, V lost 4 bases, and 8 bases had no gene match. The CDR3 has 15 amino acids. Per germline, CDR1 SGDLS and CDR2 YYNGEE. CDR3 sequence: CASSLATGGVTEAFF. Written as DNA, the CDR3 is TGTGCCAGCAGCCTCGCGACAGGGGGCGTTACTGAAGCTTTCTTT. Together with reference TRBV9 and TRBJ1-1, the CDR3 gives the full variable domain: DSGVTQTPKHLITATGQRVTLRCSPRSGDLSVYWYQQSLDQGLQFLIQYYNGEERAKGNILERFSAQQFPDLHSELNLSSLELGDSALYFCASSLATGGVTEAFFGQGTRLTVV.

The chain is built from TRBV6-1 and TRBJ1-2, with D uncertain. With 3 bases removed from V and 7 bases from J, the gap between germline ends came to 12 bases. Germline CDR1 reads MNHNS; CDR2 reads SASEGT. The CDR3 contains 13 residues. The CDR3 protein is CASSELGISGYTF. The DNA for the CDR3 is TGTGCCAGCAGTGAGCTGGGGATCTCTGGCTACACCTTC.

The gene calls are TRBV11-2 and TRBJ2-4, with 7 bases identical to TRBD1. After removal of 1 base from V and 3 bases from J, the junction contained 6 bases not matched to a gene. The CDR3 has 16 amino acids. Germline CDR1 reads SGHAT; CDR2 reads FQNNGV. This CDR3 is CASSLGTGWDKNIQYF. As DNA, the CDR3 is TGTGCCAGCAGCTTAGGGACAGGCTGGGACAAAAACATTCAGTACTTC.

The rearrangement uses TRBV4-1 and TRBJ1-1; D unresolved. This CDR3 is 16 amino acids long. The germline V gene encodes CDR1 MGHRA and CDR2 YSYEKL. V was cut by 4 bases and J by 4 bases, with 19 bases left in between. The CDR3 loop reads CASSRPTPRGFTEAFF. Here the CDR3 DNA reads TGCGCCAGCAGCCGACCCACCCCCCGCGGTTTCACTGAAGCTTTCTTT.

The chain recombines TRBV5-4 with TRBJ1-1; 7 nucleotides align to TRBD1. V gave up 5 bases and J gave up 4 bases; unmatched junction bases: 8. Germline V gene sequence: CDR1 SGHNT, CDR2 YYREEE (reference sequence). The CDR3 has 14 residues. This chain's CDR3 is CASSQDRASTEAFF. The CDR3 DNA follows: TGTGCCAGCAGTCAAGACAGGGCGAGCACTGAAGCTTTCTTT. The full variable domain, its missing parts supplied by reference TRBV5-4 and TRBJ1-1, is ETGVTQSPTHLIKTRGQQVTLRCSSQSGHNTVSWYQQALGQGPQFIFQYYREEENGRGNFPPRFSGLQFPNYSSELNVNALELDDSALYLCASSQDRASTEAFFGQGTRLTVV.

V gene TRBV19 combines with J gene TRBJ1-3; 8 positions agree with TRBD1. CDR1 is LNHDA, CDR2 SQIVND, per germline (reference sequence). Germline trimming cut 4 bases from V and 0 bases from J; bases unmatched to any gene: 5. The CDR3 is 16 residues long. The CDR3 is CASSTGTGHSGNTIYF. CDR3 nucleotides: TGTGCCAGTAGTACGGGGACAGGCCACTCTGGAAACACCATATATTTT.